The sequence of this T cell receptor (beta chain) was determined in a study of OX40 agonist ivuxolimab in advanced cancers. Overall study context: Every patient in dose escalation had hepatocellular carcinoma, melanoma, renal cell or head and neck cancer. There were three patients with partial responses, one having hepatocellular carcinoma and two cutaneous melanoma. Prior therapy, whether anti-PD-1, anti-PD-L1 or anti-CTLA-4, was allowed, and roughly 41% had some.

Clones were sequenced by immunoSEQ multiplex PCR, and TCRdb holds only the in-frame ones, with some missing. The sample carries 130,000 or so clones, more than 85% recorded once. As regards this clone: Its antigen is currently unknown.

Study-level results: Low normalized T-cell clonal expansion also characterized some of the nonresponders.

V was shortened by 6 bases and J by 2 bases, with 16 bases between the two germline ends. Germline loops: CDR1 MNHEY, CDR2 SMNVEV (reference sequence). The CDR3 is 16 amino acids. The rearrangement uses TRBV27 and TRBJ2-2, with D tentatively TRBD1 or TRBD2 (5 bases each). The sequenced sample was CD4+ or CD8+ T cells sorted from blood, obtained in a trial of the OX40 agonist ivuxolimab. The sequence derives from an adult with an advanced solid tumor such as melanoma, head and neck, liver or kidney cancer. The CDR3 nucleotides are TGTGCCAGCAGCCCCCTGGGGCGGGTTAACACCGGGGAGCTGTTTTTT. Translated, it gives CASSPLGRVNTGELFF.